One sample yielded the 22 T cell receptor beta chains listed below, sequenced in a study of PD-1 blockade in classical Hodgkin lymphoma. Exposure to brentuximab vedotin varied, and each patient had relapsed following autologous stem cell transplantation. Assay used: immunoSEQ multiplex PCR; TCRdb lists only in-frame clones, some missing. The profile covers 60,000 or so clones, with 90% appearing a single time and 9.7% taken by the ten largest. The sample here was peripheral blood mononuclear cells (PBMCs), taken at baseline. The receptor source for this set is a human donor with classical Hodgkin lymphoma.

V and J are TRBV28 and TRBJ2-1; 8 bases line up with TRBD2. After removal of 7 bases from V and 9 bases from J, the junction contained 14 bases not matched to a gene. The CDR3 runs to 15 residues. Germline CDR1 reads MDHEN; CDR2 reads SYDVKM. DNA for the CDR3: TGTGCCAGCACCCCAGGTCCGGGAGGGCCCAGTGAGCAGTTCTTC. Amino acid sequence: CASTPGPGGPSEQFF.

The chain joins TRBV19 to TRBJ1-2; D not certain. The V and J ends lost 8 bases and 4 bases respectively, with 8 bases between them. The CDR3 is 11 amino acids. Germline CDR1 and CDR2: LNHDA and SQIVND (reference sequence). Here the CDR3 DNA reads TGTGCCAGTGCCAGCAGCTATGGCTACACCTTC. Protein product: CASASSYGYTF.

The chain links TRBV28 to TRBJ2-7; 8 nucleotides match TRBD1. Germline CDR1 and CDR2: MDHEN and SYDVKM. Losses at the gene ends were 3 bases for V and 4 bases for J; bases not matched to a gene: 17. The CDR3 totals 18 residues. This CDR3 is CASSLGMRPPGGRYEQYF. The CDR3 DNA reads TGTGCCAGCAGTTTGGGAATGAGGCCCCCAGGGGGCAGGTACGAGCAGTACTTC.

This chain links TRBV4-1 with TRBJ2-7, with D perhaps being TRBD1 or TRBD2 (5 bases each). Trimming took 1 base from V and 1 from J, leaving 8 bases between them. Germline loops: CDR1 MGHRA, CDR2 YSYEKL. CDR3 size: 14 residues. CDR3 nucleotide sequence: TGCGCCAGCAGCCAAGGGGACCGATCCTACGAGCAGTACTTC. This sequence encodes CASSQGDRSYEQYF.

V gene TRBV19 combines with J gene TRBJ2-7; TRBD2 matches at 10 bases. The CDR3 extends over 16 amino acids. The ends lost 4 bases at V and 3 bases at J; junction bases unmatched: 9. Germline loops: CDR1 LNHDA, CDR2 SQIVND (reference sequence). CDR3 nucleotides: TGTGCCAGTAGTAAGTCCGTCCTAGCGGGAGACTACGAGCAGTACTTC. This codes for CASSKSVLAGDYEQYF. Using reference TRBV19 and TRBJ2-7 for the parts outside the CDR3, the full variable domain is DGGITQSPKYLFRKEGQNVTLSCEQNLNHDAMYWYRQDPGQGLRLIYYSQIVNDFQKGDIAEGYSVSREKKESFPLTVTSAQKNPTAFYLCASSKSVLAGDYEQYFGPGTRLTVT.

The chain is built from TRBV6-5 and TRBJ2-7; 8 nucleotides align to TRBD1. CDR3 length equals 13 residues. In germline, CDR1 is MNHEY, CDR2 SVGAGI. After removal of 8 bases from V and 7 bases from J, the junction contained 10 bases not matched to a gene. This CDR3 is CASFGTGVGEQYF. The CDR3 region has the DNA TGTGCCAGCTTTGGGACAGGTGTAGGGGAGCAGTACTTC.

The J gene is TRBJ2-3, the V gene TRBV29-1; 10 bases are shared with TRBD1. After removal of 4 bases from V and 6 bases from J, the junction contained 7 bases not matched to a gene. This CDR3 spans 14 amino acids. Germline assignment: CDR1 SQVTM and CDR2 ANQGSEA. Here the CDR3 reads CSVGQGARKDTQYF. DNA of the CDR3: TGCAGCGTTGGACAGGGGGCAAGAAAGGATACGCAGTATTTT.

This sequence joins TRBV5-1 and TRBJ2-3; 7 bases line up with TRBD1. V was pared by 4 bases and J by 5 bases, with 7 bases of the junction left unmatched. Per the germline V gene, CDR1 is SGHRS and CDR2 is YFSETQ. There are 14 residues in the CDR3. This chain's CDR3 is CASSQTGFVDTQYF. For the CDR3, the DNA is TGCGCCAGCAGCCAGACAGGGTTCGTAGATACGCAGTATTTT.

This chain connects TRBV2 to TRBJ2-7; D might be TRBD1 (5 bases). Germline V CDR1 and CDR2: SNHLY, FYNNEI. V was shortened by 10 bases and J by 0 bases, with 13 bases between the two germline ends. There are 13 residues in the CDR3. The CDR3 loop is CAILRTFSYEQYF. The CDR3 region has the DNA TGTGCCATCCTCCGGACATTCTCCTACGAGCAGTACTTC.

This chain uses TRBV6-6 with TRBJ2-7; TRBD1 matches 10 bases. The CDR3 consists of 16 residues. V lost 6 bases to trimming and J lost 3 bases; unmatched junction nucleotides: 11. CDR1 MNHNY and CDR2 SVGAGI come from the germline V gene (reference sequence). CDR3 residues: CASRARRQGANYEQYF. For the CDR3, the DNA is TGTGCCAGCAGGGCTAGAAGACAGGGGGCGAACTACGAGCAGTACTTC.

V is TRBV4-2 and J is TRBJ2-4; a possible D gene is TRBD2 (5 bases). This CDR3 is 15 amino acids long. CDR1 and CDR2 (germline): LGHNA, YNFKEQ. The V end was cut by 4 bases, the J end by 0 bases, with 10 bases between. CDR3 sequence (DNA): TGTGCCAGCAGCCGAAAGGGAGAAGCCAAAAACATTCAGTACTTC. Translation: CASSRKGEAKNIQYF.

The V and J genes are TRBV27 and TRBJ2-1; 11 nucleotides line up with TRBD2. V lost 2 bases, J lost 9 bases, and 12 bases stayed unmatched. The CDR3 sequence is 17 residues long. CDR1 is MNHEY, CDR2 SMNVEV, per germline (reference sequence). The CDR3 loop reads CASSLDRFIAGGREQFF. CDR3 DNA: TGTGCCAGCAGTTTAGACCGTTTCATAGCGGGGGGGCGTGAGCAGTTCTTC.

The chain has TRBV10-3 and TRBJ2-6; TRBD1 is a possible D gene (6 bases). CDR3 length equals 18 residues. V was pared by 7 bases and J by 0 bases, with 19 bases between. CDR1 ENHRY and CDR2 SYGVKD come from the germline V gene. In DNA, the CDR3 is TGTGCCATCACCATAGACAGGAGCCTCCACTCTGGGGCCAACGTCCTGACTTTC. The encoded protein is CAITIDRSLHSGANVLTF.

J is TRBJ2-3 and V is TRBV15, with D perhaps being TRBD1 or TRBD2 (5 bases each). The CDR3 loop spans 17 amino acids. Per the germline V gene, CDR1 is LNHNV and CDR2 is YYDKDF (reference sequence). V was cut by 0 bases and J by 5 bases, with 18 bases left in between. CDR3 protein: CATSRDRDRVLGDTQYF. CDR3 nucleotide sequence: TGTGCCACCAGCAGAGATAGGGACCGGGTTTTAGGAGATACGCAGTATTTT. Full variable domain (outside the CDR3, taken from reference TRBV15 and TRBJ2-3): DAMVIQNPRYQVTQFGKPVTLSCSQTLNHNVMYWYQQKSSQAPKLLFHYYDKDFNNEADTPDNFQSRRPNTSFCFLDIRSPGLGDTAMYLCATSRDRDRVLGDTQYFGPGTRLTVL.

The V gene is TRBV4-1, the J gene TRBJ2-5; D unclear. Germline CDR1 and CDR2: MGHRA and YSYEKL. Deletions cut 1 base from V and 5 bases from J, with 11 bases between. This CDR3 spans 14 amino acids. The CDR3 nucleotides read TGCGCCAGCAGCCAAGCACGCCGTAGGGAGACCCAGTACTTC. This encodes CASSQARRRETQYF.

The CDR3 is CASSTGTRPYEQYF. The CDR3 coding sequence is TGTGCCAGCAGCACCGGGACTAGACCCTACGAGCAGTACTTC. The chain combines TRBV7-2 with TRBJ2-7; 8 nucleotides agree with TRBD2. Germline V lookup: CDR1 SGHTA, CDR2 FQGNSA. V shed 5 bases and J 2 bases; nucleotides not matched to a gene: 5. The CDR3 runs 14 residues.

The chain links TRBV5-1 to TRBJ2-7; 9 positions match TRBD2. Unmatched junction bases numbered 7, after V lost 1 base and J lost 2 bases. CDR3 length equals 16 residues. The germline V gene has CDR1 SGHRS and CDR2 YFSETQ. The CDR3 protein is CASSLLLSGGTYEQYF. For the CDR3, the DNA is TGCGCCAGCAGCTTGTTGCTTAGCGGGGGAACCTACGAGCAGTACTTC. The full variable domain, rest sourced from reference TRBV5-1 and TRBJ2-7, is KAGVTQTPRYLIKTRGQQVTLSCSPISGHRSVSWYQQTPGQGLQFLFEYFSETQRNKGNFPGRFSGRQFSNSRSEMNVSTLELGDSALYLCASSLLLSGGTYEQYFGPGTRLTVT.

V is TRBV7-9 and J is TRBJ1-4, with 7 bases fitting TRBD1. The germline gives CDR1 SEHNR, CDR2 FQNEAQ (reference sequence). The CDR3 is 15 residues long. J lost 5 bases, V lost 5 bases, and 8 bases had no gene match. The chain's CDR3 is CASSPPGQLNEKLFF. CDR3 coding DNA: TGTGCCAGCAGCCCGCCGGGACAGCTAAATGAAAAACTGTTTTTT.

The J gene is TRBJ2-7, the V gene TRBV23-1, with D unresolved. TRBV23-1 carries the ORF label, with uncertain function. The ends were cut back, 4 bases at V and 0 bases at J, with 13 bases in the middle. The CDR3 contains 15 residues. The CDR3 DNA reads TGCGCCAGCAGTCCGCAACCTCCGGGCTCCTACGAGCAGTACTTC. It codes for CASSPQPPGSYEQYF.

The chain couples TRBV5-1 to TRBJ1-1, with TRBD1 matching over 10 bases. Germline V gene sequence: CDR1 SGHRS, CDR2 YFSETQ. V trimming: 4 bases; J trimming: 6 bases; junction bases outside the gene matches: 6. This CDR3 comprises 14 residues. Written as DNA, the CDR3 is TGCGCCAGCAGCGAGGGACAGGGGTTGGCTGAAGCTTTCTTT. It translates to CASSEGQGLAEAFF.

This clone was counted a few times. This rearrangement joins TRBV7-6 to TRBJ2-1; 10 bases are shared with TRBD2. The CDR3 is made up of 15 amino acids. V was pared by 5 bases and J by 9 bases, with 10 bases of the junction left unmatched. CDR1 is SGHVS and CDR2 is FNYEAQ in the germline V gene. CDR3 coding DNA: TGTGCCAGCAGCCCCACCAGCGGGAGGGTGGGTGAGCAGTTCTTC. Amino acids: CASSPTSGRVGEQFF.

The rearrangement joins TRBV11-2 to TRBJ2-1; D remains ambiguous. The ends were cut back, 5 bases at V and 4 bases at J, with 12 bases in the middle. Germline V gene lookup returns CDR1 SGHAT and CDR2 FQNNGV. The CDR3 consists of 14 residues. The CDR3 nucleotides read TGTGCCAGCAGCGTCGACTCGCCTTACAATGAGCAGTTCTTC. Protein product: CASSVDSPYNEQFF.